A single sample is the source of the 30 T cell receptor beta chains below, sequenced in a study of shared clonotypes between healthy human individuals. Profiled with immunoSEQ multiplex PCR; TCRdb holds only in-frame clones, not every one. The repertoire holds over 2 million clones, with around 90% as singletons. The sequenced sample consisted of naive CD4+ T cells from PBMCs. Subset given: CD45RA+ positively selected. The receptors here all came from a man younger than 35 in good health. Some clones in this sample may be carry-over from other donors' samples.

V usage is TRBV30 and J usage is TRBJ1-6; the D is unclear. V lost 2 bases and J lost 6, with 11 bases in between. This CDR3 is built from 14 residues. From germline, CDR1 is GTSNPN and CDR2 SVGIG (reference sequence). CDR3 amino acids: CAWSYPTRNSPLHF. The CDR3 bases are TGTGCCTGGAGTTATCCAACTCGTAATTCACCCCTCCACTTT.

A remark on this clone: The sample has other DNA sequences that encode this CDR3 too. This rearrangement joins TRBV7-3 to TRBJ1-1, with D uncertain. From germline, CDR1 is SGHTA and CDR2 FQGTGA. There are 13 residues in the CDR3. With 3 bases removed from V and 1 base from J, the gap between germline ends came to 6 bases. The CDR3 here is CASSLEPNTEAFF. The CDR3, as DNA: TGTGCCAGCAGCTTGGAACCGAACACTGAAGCTTTCTTT.

The J gene is TRBJ2-7, the V gene TRBV18; D not resolved. CDR1 and CDR2 from the germline V gene are KGHSH and LQKENI. The CDR3 extends over 14 amino acids. V gave up 4 bases and J gave up 5 bases, with 15 bases separating them. CDR3 nucleotides: TGTGCCAGCTCACTACTGGGGATGCTAGACGAGCAGTACTTC. Residues: CASSLLGMLDEQYF. The entire variable domain, with the rest obtained from reference TRBV18 and TRBJ2-7, is as follows: NAGVMQNPRHLVRRRGQEARLRCSPMKGHSHVYWYRQLPEEGLKFMVYLQKENIIDESGMPKERFSAEFPKEGPSILRIQQVVRGDSAAYFCASSLLGMLDEQYFGPGTRLTVT.

The chain joins TRBV11-2 to TRBJ2-3; 10 positions match TRBD2. Trimming removed 4 bases from V and 5 bases from J; junction bases left unmatched: 6. Germline V CDR1 and CDR2: SGHAT, FQNNGV. The CDR3 has 15 residues. Here the CDR3 DNA reads TGTGCCAGCAGCTCTAGCGGGGGCCGGCAAGATACGCAGTATTTT. Amino acid sequence: CASSSSGGRQDTQYF.

This clone was recorded a few times. This chain uses TRBV6-6 with TRBJ1-2; D is perhaps TRBD1 (5 bases). Trimming removed 8 bases from V and 6 bases from J, with 13 bases in between. The CDR3 length is 12 residues. In germline, CDR1 is MNHNY, CDR2 SVGAGI (reference sequence). CDR3 protein: CASANSGNGYTF. The DNA for the CDR3 is TGTGCCAGCGCGAATTCAGGGAATGGCTACACCTTC.

J is TRBJ2-6 and V is TRBV19; TRBD2 agrees at 14 bases. Unmatched junction bases numbered 9, after V lost 8 bases and J lost 0 bases. CDR1 and CDR2 from the germline V gene are LNHDA and SQIVND (reference sequence). This CDR3 contains 19 residues. The CDR3 spells CASAGTSGGYRSGANVLTF. CDR3 DNA sequence: TGTGCCAGTGCCGGGACTAGCGGGGGTTACCGCTCTGGGGCCAACGTCCTGACTTTC.

J is TRBJ1-4 and V is TRBV28; possible D gene TRBD1, 6 bases. This CDR3 comprises 13 residues. In germline, CDR1 is MDHEN, CDR2 SYDVKM. With 3 bases removed from V and 8 bases from J, the gap between germline ends came to 10 bases. CDR3 DNA: TGTGCCAGCAGTTTGTACAGGGACGAAAAACTGTTTTTT. Protein: CASSLYRDEKLFF. Full variable domain (missing parts from reference TRBV28 and TRBJ1-4): DVKVTQSSRYLVKRTGEKVFLECVQDMDHENMFWYRQDPGLGLRLIYFSYDVKMKEKGDIPEGYSVSREKKERFSLILESASTNQTSMYLCASSLYRDEKLFFGSGTQLSVL.

This chain uses TRBV6-6 with TRBJ2-7; D gene ambiguous. The ends were cut back, 6 bases at V and 2 bases at J, with 14 bases in the middle. Looked up from germline, CDR1 is MNHNY and CDR2 is SVGAGI (reference sequence). CDR3 length: 14 residues. Here the CDR3 DNA reads TGTGCCAGCAGGCCCGAAGTGGCGGCCTACGAGCAGTACTTC. Its protein is CASRPEVAAYEQYF.

The chain has TRBV11-2 and TRBJ2-2; D may correspond to TRBD1 or TRBD2 (5 bases each). V was pared by 3 bases and J by 4 bases, with 18 bases between. The CDR3 totals 17 residues. Germline V gene data show CDR1 as SGHAT and CDR2 as FQNNGV. For the CDR3, the DNA is TGTGCCAGCAGCTTTGGGCAGAGGGGCCCCGCCACCGGGGAGCTGTTTTTT. This translates into CASSFGQRGPATGELFF.

A single count supports this clone. The chain recombines TRBV4-1 with TRBJ2-7, with 8 bases fitting TRBD2. Germline V CDR1 and CDR2: MGHRA, YSYEKL. V dropped 0 bases and J dropped 6; count of bases not matched to a gene: 10. The CDR3 is made up of 16 amino acids. The CDR3 coding sequence is TGCGCCAGCAGCCAAGATGGCCCGGGAGGGCCAGTCGAGCAGTACTTC. This encodes CASSQDGPGGPVEQYF.

The V and J genes are TRBV5-8 and TRBJ2-1, with 16 bases identical to TRBD2. The germline V gene has CDR1 SGHTS and CDR2 YDEGEE. Germline trimming cut 4 bases from V and 13 bases from J; bases unmatched to any gene: 14. This CDR3 is built from 17 residues. This CDR3 reads CASSPAPGLAGGPDQFF. The CDR3 nucleotides read TGTGCCAGCAGCCCGGCACCGGGACTAGCGGGAGGGCCGGATCAGTTCTTC.

This clone appeared a single time. V usage is TRBV2 and J usage is TRBJ1-3; D not certain. CDR1 is SNHLY and CDR2 is FYNNEI in the germline V gene. V shed 4 bases and J shed 2 bases, with 12 bases lying between them. The CDR3 runs 15 residues. CDR3 protein: CASSAGLGPGNTIYF. In DNA form, the CDR3 reads TGTGCCAGCAGTGCGGGGTTGGGCCCTGGAAACACCATATATTTT.

On this clone itself: This CDR3 is also generated by other DNA sequences in the sample. This chain uses TRBV7-3 with TRBJ2-2, with D unclear. Germline loops: CDR1 SGHTA, CDR2 FQGTGA. Between the trimmed V and J ends, which lost 1 base and 1 base, there was a span of 7 bases. The CDR3 extends over 15 amino acids. The CDR3 DNA is TGTGCCAGCAGCTTAAGTGGCGGGAACACCGGGGAGCTGTTTTTT. Protein product: CASSLSGGNTGELFF.

The chain couples TRBV29-1 to TRBJ2-5, with TRBD2 as a possible D gene (8 bases). The CDR3 runs 15 residues. Germline loops: CDR1 SQVTM, CDR2 ANQGSEA. The CDR3, as DNA: TGCAGTGACCTAGGGGGCGGGAGGCGGCGGGAGACCCAGTACTTC. Its translation is CSDLGGGRRRETQYF.

The rearrangement uses TRBV6-5 and TRBJ1-1, with D tentatively TRBD1 (5 bases). The V and J ends lost 10 bases and 6 bases respectively, with 21 bases between them. Germline V CDR1 and CDR2: MNHEY, SVGAGI. This CDR3 is built from 14 residues. The CDR3 region is CATKPGGSNAEAFF. The CDR3 bases are TGTGCCACCAAGCCCGGGGGATCCAACGCTGAAGCTTTCTTT.

The rearrangement joins TRBV28 to TRBJ1-2; 7 positions agree with TRBD1. V was clipped by 4 bases and J by 5 bases; unmatched bases: 7. CDR1 and CDR2 from the germline V gene are MDHEN and SYDVKM. There are 14 residues in the CDR3. In nucleotides, the CDR3 is TGTGCCAGCAGTTCCGGGACAGTACAATATGGCTACACCTTC. This codes for CASSSGTVQYGYTF.

V gene TRBV29-1 combines with J gene TRBJ2-3, with D uncertain. The germline CDR1 and CDR2 sequences are SQVTM and ANQGSEA. Between the trimmed V and J ends, which lost 7 bases and 6 bases, there was a span of 14 bases. The CDR3 runs 12 residues. CDR3 protein: CSGRLGPDTQYF. The DNA of the CDR3 is TGCAGCGGAAGACTTGGGCCGGATACGCAGTATTTT.

V is TRBV2 and J is TRBJ2-3; 11 bases are a match to TRBD2. Germline V CDR1 and CDR2: SNHLY, FYNNEI. This CDR3 comprises 16 residues. The V segment lost 5 bases and the J segment 2 bases; nucleotides outside the gene matches: 6. As DNA, the CDR3 is TGTGCCAGCAGTCGGACTAGCGGGCGGATCACAGATACGCAGTATTTT. Protein sequence: CASSRTSGRITDTQYF.

The CDR3 reads CASSLSGTSEWGNQPQHF. CDR3 sequence (DNA): TGTGCCAGCAGTTTGAGCGGGACTTCCGAATGGGGCAATCAGCCCCAGCATTTT. The chain employs TRBV28 and TRBJ1-5; D perhaps matches TRBD1 (5 bases). Looked up from germline, CDR1 is MDHEN and CDR2 is SYDVKM. V lost 3 bases to trimming and J lost 2 bases, with 20 bases between them. CDR3 length equals 18 residues.

The J gene is TRBJ1-2, the V gene TRBV29-1; weak D call: TRBD1 (5 bases). Trimming took 7 bases from V and 2 from J, leaving 14 bases between them. The germline V gene has CDR1 SQVTM and CDR2 ANQGSEA. There are 13 residues in the CDR3. CDR3 in DNA: TGCAGCGCCCGGGACCCCCAAAACTATGGCTACACCTTC. Encoded protein: CSARDPQNYGYTF.

A word on this clone: Other DNA sequences within the sample encode an identical CDR3. The chain links TRBV4-3 to TRBJ1-1, with D unclear. The CDR3 covers 15 residues. Trimming left V 1 base short and J 3 bases short, with 12 bases between. Germline CDR1 is LGHNA and CDR2 is YSLEER. CDR3 nucleotide sequence: TGCGCCAGCAGCCAAGGTCGGGGAAGGGACACTGAAGCTTTCTTT. Translated, it gives CASSQGRGRDTEAFF.

The gene calls are TRBV30 and TRBJ2-1; no firm D call. V was cut by 2 bases and J by 8 bases, with 7 bases left in between. The CDR3 spans 11 residues. CDR1 GTSNPN and CDR2 SVGIG come from the germline V gene (reference sequence). The CDR3 DNA reads TGTGCCTGGAGTCCTGTCGATGAGCAGTTCTTC. Translated: CAWSPVDEQFF.

V usage is TRBV2 and J usage is TRBJ2-7; 9 bases match TRBD1. Germline CDR1 and CDR2: SNHLY and FYNNEI. Trimming took 6 bases from V and 0 from J; bases not matched to a gene: 9. The CDR3 consists of 16 residues. This CDR3 is CASRWEGTGLSYEQYF. CDR3 nucleotides: TGTGCCAGCAGGTGGGAAGGGACAGGGCTCTCCTACGAGCAGTACTTC.

This chain uses TRBV5-8 with TRBJ2-2, with D unclear. The CDR3 length is 16 residues. Germline V lookup: CDR1 SGHTS, CDR2 YDEGEE. Trimming shortened V by 1 base and J by 1 base, and 11 bases separated the two germline ends. The CDR3 DNA is TGTGCCAGCAGCTTGTATATATCGGGGAACACCGGGGAGCTGTTTTTT. Protein sequence: CASSLYISGNTGELFF.

CDR3 bases: TGTGCCAGCAGTGAAGTCAGCGGGGTCTACAATGAGCAGTTCTTC. Translated: CASSEVSGVYNEQFF. V usage is TRBV6-1 and J usage is TRBJ2-1, with 7 bases identical to TRBD2. Trimming removed 1 base from V and 3 bases from J; junction bases left unmatched: 3. This CDR3 comprises 15 residues. Germline V gene data show CDR1 as MNHNS and CDR2 as SASEGT.

The V gene is TRBV5-4, the J gene TRBJ1-4, with D uncertain. V gave up 4 bases and J gave up 6 bases, with 10 bases separating them. This CDR3 region has 13 residues. CDR1 and CDR2 from the germline V gene are SGHNT and YYREEE (reference sequence). The CDR3 DNA sequence: TGTGCCAGCAGCCACCGGCCGGATGAAAAACTGTTTTTT. Amino acid sequence: CASSHRPDEKLFF.

The rearrangement uses TRBV5-1 and TRBJ2-5, with TRBD2 matching 8 bases. The germline CDR1 and CDR2 sequences are SGHRS and YFSETQ. The trim removed 7 bases at V and 5 bases at J, leaving 10 bases unmatched. The CDR3 consists of 14 residues. The CDR3 DNA is TGCGCCAGCGGGGGGGCGGGAGGAAGTGAGACCCAGTACTTC. Its translation is CASGGAGGSETQYF.

Notes on this clone: This sample includes further DNA sequences coding for the same CDR3. V and J are TRBV28 and TRBJ2-7; D remains unclear. This CDR3 is 12 amino acids long. The V gene's germline CDR1 is MDHEN and CDR2 SYDVKM. V lost 4 bases and J 2 bases, leaving 6 bases between the germline ends. The CDR3 DNA reads TGTGCCAGCAGTTCGGTTCCCTACGAGCAGTACTTC. This translates into CASSSVPYEQYF.

On this clone: The sample has other DNA sequences that encode this CDR3 too. This chain connects TRBV5-1 to TRBJ2-1; no definite D call. Germline V gene lookup returns CDR1 SGHRS and CDR2 YFSETQ. V was cut by 0 bases and J by 7 bases, with 11 bases left in between. The CDR3 contains 14 residues. This CDR3 reads CASSLVPGNNEQFF. In DNA form, the CDR3 reads TGCGCCAGCAGCTTGGTTCCTGGCAATAATGAGCAGTTCTTC.

The sample holds one count of this clone. The chain couples TRBV28 to TRBJ2-7; 10 bases fit TRBD2. The germline CDR1 and CDR2 sequences are MDHEN and SYDVKM. V was pared by 5 bases and J by 4 bases, with 11 bases of the junction left unmatched. The CDR3 contains 16 residues. The CDR3 here is CASSTLERGGLYEQYF. The CDR3 DNA follows: TGTGCCAGCAGTACTCTCGAGCGGGGGGGATTATACGAGCAGTACTTC.